This T cell receptor beta chain appears in the sequencing data of a study of cytomegalovirus exposure and HLA in healthy donors (dated by TCRdb to the late 2010s). Broadly, across the study: In an earlier analysis of 587 of the donors, 250 to 350 Gb of sequence data and approximately 100 million unique TCR beta sequences from 180 million or so T cells were reported. Approximately 300 gigabases of sequencing data and around 85 million unique TCR sequences made up an early release that covered approximately 650 HLA-typed donors. Of the 300 to 450 genotyped donors, 81% fell in the genetic ancestry cluster associated with self-reported Caucasian donors. The aim of the study was to test whether cataloging public T cell receptors could identify signatures of past pathogen exposure. Using immunosequencing, the study profiled T cell repertoires from roughly 650 subjects and related those repertoires to cytomegalovirus serostatus. Besides the first cohort of roughly 640 subjects, a separate validation cohort made up of about 120 different subjects was used. To predict cytomegalovirus infection status, the study brought together high-throughput TCR immunosequencing, statistical association of individual TCRs with disease status, and machine learning. To study patterns of TCR occurrence, a later analysis re-analyzed previously published TCR beta repertoires from just over 650 donors and added high-resolution HLA genotyping. Rather than using new phenotypic data, the later analysis identified candidate immune exposures from TCR beta sequences and from how often those sequences occurred across donors. In an earlier analysis of 587 of the donors, high-throughput TCR beta sequencing was used to judge whether each TCR beta V gene segment behaved as functional or pseudogenic. Donor age, sex, ethnicity and CMV serostatus were collected together with the repertoire data. In a later genetic analysis, genome-wide SNP genotypes for about three fifths of the roughly 670 donors were used, and that subset was treated as a discovery cohort. All discovery cohort repertoires had been generated on a single sequencing platform. HLA typing included class I and class II loci at four-digit resolution. Typing coverage varied by locus: about 620-630 donors for A, B, C, DRB1 and DQB1; approximately 520 for DQA1; approximately 570 for DPA1; roughly 470 for DPB1. Roughly five DR-DQ haplotypes were handled as single units for association and clustering because linkage in the cohort was strong. On average, roughly 240,000 unique TCR beta nucleotide sequences were sequenced per donor among some 420 genotyped donors of the cohort, with approximately 18% of those sequences being non-productive.

Libraries were built with the immunoSEQ multiplex PCR assay. A mixture of 60 forward primers for TCR Vbeta segments and 13 reverse primers for TCR Jbeta segments was used in the multiplex PCR. A multiplex PCR assay on genomic DNA amplified the CDR3 region of rearranged TCR beta genes. On the Illumina HiSeq System, the amplified TCR beta libraries were sequenced as 87-base-pair reads. The source study handled its data this way. Across the roughly 700 repertoires, a later analysis counted 80 million or so unique TCR beta chains, around 10 million of which were shared by at least two donors. Raw reads were error-corrected and collapsed into unique sequences by a nearest-neighbor algorithm in which closely related sequences were merged to remove PCR and sequencing errors. CDR3 sequences were aligned to IMGT reference sequences to assign V, D and J gene segments. Each retained sequence needed at least a six-nucleotide match to both a V gene segment and a J gene segment. Rearrangements were called productive when the CDR3 lacked stop codons and stayed in frame with V and J; all others were non-productive. CDR3 was defined according to IMGT convention as the region running from the second conserved V-encoded cysteine to the conserved J-encoded phenylalanine. The earlier analysis of about 560 of the donors excluded any sequence lacking an unambiguous match to a single V gene segment. An earlier analysis of a few hundred of the donors called V segments functional above 56.7% productive rearrangements and segregating when the between-donor standard deviation exceeded 5%. To diagnose cytomegalovirus status from the catalog of TCR beta chain sequences, a statistical classification framework was built. V and J gene assignment, in a later analysis, came from comparing TCR nucleotide sequences with IMGT/GENE-DB human TR gene sequences. In a later analysis, CDR3 sequences and most-parsimonious VDJ recombination scenarios were assigned using the TCRdist pipeline. In a later analysis, each TCR beta chain was defined by its CDR3 amino acid sequence together with its V-gene family, and reads without a unique V-gene family were excluded. To address suspected cross-contamination and a sequencing artifact, a later analysis removed over 500 highly shared, low-generation-probability nucleotide sequences. In a later analysis, a clonal expansion index for each public chain was calculated from normalized within-repertoire ranks of inferred template counts. In a later analysis, generation probabilities were computed using a VDJ recombination model fitted to out-of-frame rearrangements, and the results were checked against IGoR. In a later analysis, hypergeometric tests were used to score TCR-TCR, TCR-HLA and TCR-CMV co-occurrence, with a repertoire-size bias correction applied to TCR pairs. False discovery rates were estimated in a later analysis by permuting HLA or CMV assignments 20 times. In a later analysis, co-occurring TCRs were grouped using DBSCAN, with TCRdist sequence similarity added in when clustering inside HLA-allele-positive subsets. Co-occurrence clustering excluded repertoires with fewer than 30,000 or more than 120,000 public chains, plus five with anomalous nucleotide sharing. TCRdb stores this immuneACCESS table with in-frame sequences only. Part of the clones is absent; in the studies checked, under half of the shortfall reflects unresolved V genes, and no reason is known for the rest. For V, J and clone size, that table is used; D and trimming come from the DNA. The sample yields under 85,000 clones; just under 80% were counted once. The ten largest clones capture less than 5% of the sample.

The cohort consisted of approximately 670 healthy bone marrow donors. At the time of sampling, every cohort member was nominally healthy, though immune exposures that went unrecorded were likely present. The donor tested CMV seronegative and was one of the 352 seronegative cohort members. Every donor gave a peripheral blood sample, and the peripheral blood mononuclear cells from that sample were used for TCR beta sequencing. The Qiagen DNeasy Blood Extraction Kit was used to extract genomic DNA from the blood cell samples. Counted from cysteine to phenylalanine, this CDR3 has 15 amino acids. The only DNA kept is the CDR3, 45 bases in frame from the first base. The germline V and J ends show losses of 4 bases and 4 bases respectively, and no gene match explains 5 bases of the junction. CDR1 and CDR2 were assigned from the germline V gene as MGHRA and YSYEKL. A word on this clone: It has no known antigen specificity. Base-call qualities are not available, and no considerably larger clone is one nucleotide away.

The research as a whole found: A later analysis found that HLA-associated TCR beta chains were more clonally expanded and had lower generation probabilities than equally common non-associated chains. HLA typing was unavailable for some donors at each locus, so association tests used only the typed subset. The only immune exposure information available for the cohort was CMV serostatus. Linkage disequilibrium might explain the correlated functional status among segregating V segments, but an unknown experimental factor could not be excluded. In the study, approximately 160 TCR beta chains were listed as associated with cytomegalovirus. A group of highly shared sequence variants was considered likely to be a technical artifact of the sequencing pipeline. Roughly uniform sequencing depth across donors was assumed in presence/absence analyses, although this assumption may not hold. Cytomegalovirus status was reported to be diagnosed by the classifier with high specificity and sensitivity in both the original and validation cohorts. The earlier analysis of 587 of the donors excluded 15 to 20 rarely observed V segments, including chromosome 9 orphons, because counts were too low. The cohort was sequenced for TCR beta chains only, and without alpha or paired-chain data the features that could be detected were limited. A later analysis found that TCR association rates varied across HLA loci, with DRB1 alleles showing the most associated TCRs and HLA-C alleles the fewest. Three of the identified cytomegalovirus-associated TCR beta chains were confirmed in vitro to be specific for cytomegalovirus antigens. A later genetic analysis associated a missense DCLRE1C variant with V-gene and J-gene trimming of TCR beta chains, and an independent cohort replicated the association. A further reported finding was that TCR beta sequences accurately predicted the HLA-A and HLA-B alleles for most subjects in the first cohort. The authors suggested that the approach could potentially be generalized to other disease states and immunological phenotypes. Several of the top co-occurrence clusters appeared to be linked to parvovirus B19, influenza, CMV and Epstein-Barr virus, according to a later analysis. A later analysis associated 15,000 or so TCR beta sequences with specific HLA alleles at a false discovery rate of 0.05. Broadly in line with IMGT annotations, most TCR beta V segments showed up in productive rearrangements about 90% or about 30% of the time in an earlier analysis of 587 of the donors. When HLA alleles, especially DR and DQ, strongly co-occurred, attributing TCR associations to individual alleles was difficult. Compared with the approximately 670-donor mean, donors in an Asian-associated ancestry cluster had fewer N-insertions in productive TCRs, according to a later genetic analysis. Most CMV-associated TCR beta chains appeared to be HLA-restricted in a later analysis, and the HLA associations seemed to be driven largely by CMV exposure. The 87-base-pair reads could not distinguish some IMGT-functional V segments, including TRBV6-2 and TRBV6-3, so those segments were excluded. Most TCR sequences were seen in very few donors, while some public TCRs were found in many individuals.

The sequenced sample consisted of PBMCs. The receptor was isolated from a woman younger than 45 in good health and CMV-seronegative. The sequence joins TRBV4-1 to TRBJ2-1; 9 bases in the middle match TRBD2. The CDR3 sequence is CASSPTSGAYNEQFF. Read as DNA, the sequence is TGCGCCAGCAGCCCGACTAGCGGAGCATACAATGAGCAGTTCTTC.